Listed below are T cell receptor beta chains from one sample, sequenced in a study of beta chain features in type 1 diabetes. Profiling relied on immunoSEQ multiplex PCR, and the TCRdb table lists in-frame clones only, not all of them. This table holds roughly 180,000 clones, around 8% found once. Sequences were obtained from central memory CD4+ T cells from blood. The origin of the receptors is a woman aged 40 to 50 with type 1 diabetes. CDR3s include the opening cysteine and the closing phenylalanine or tryptophan. D genes are given only for firm matches. Expanded clones are given a class, and other clones once, few, many or no size at all.

j_gene: TRBJ2-7; v_gene: TRBV6-5; abundance: few; len: 13; d_gene: NA; CDR3nt: TGTGCCAGCGAAGACAGAAACACCTACGAGCAGTACTTC; CDR3aa: CASEDRNTYEQYF
j_gene: TRBJ1-4; v_gene: TRBV18; abundance: NA; len: 13; d_gene: TRBD1; CDR3nt: TGTGCCAGCTCACCGCAGGGGGAGAAAAAACTGTTTTTT; CDR3aa: CASSPQGEKKLFF
j_gene: TRBJ1-2; v_gene: TRBV18; abundance: few; len: 13; d_gene: NA; CDR3nt: TGTGCCAGCTCACCGTCAGGGAACTATGGCTACACCTTC; CDR3aa: CASSPSGNYGYTF
j_gene: TRBJ2-5; v_gene: TRBV11-2; abundance: NA; len: 17; d_gene: NA; CDR3nt: TGTGCCAGCAGCTTAGGCGACAGAGGTATATCACAAGAGACCCAGTACTTC; CDR3aa: CASSLGDRGISQETQYF
j_gene: TRBJ2-3; v_gene: TRBV5-7; abundance: NA; len: 19; d_gene: TRBD2; CDR3nt: TGTGCCAGCAGCTTGGCGCGGACTAGCGGGCCTACTAGCACAGATACGCAGTATTTT; CDR3aa: CASSLARTSGPTSTDTQYF
j_gene: TRBJ1-2; v_gene: TRBV29-1; abundance: NA; len: 12; d_gene: NA; CDR3nt: TGCAGCGTTCTCTGGCAGAACTATGGCTACACCTTC; CDR3aa: CSVLWQNYGYTF
j_gene: TRBJ1-1; v_gene: TRBV28; abundance: few; len: 12; d_gene: NA; CDR3nt: TGTGCCAGCAGTTTAAGGACAGTTGAAGCTTTCTTT; CDR3aa: CASSLRTVEAFF
j_gene: TRBJ1-6; v_gene: TRBV2; abundance: NA; len: 12; d_gene: TRBD1; CDR3nt: TGTGCCAGCAGTTCGGGGACAGAAGGCCTCCACTTT; CDR3aa: CASSSGTEGLHF
j_gene: TRBJ2-7; v_gene: TRBV28; abundance: many; len: 15; d_gene: NA; CDR3nt: TGTGCCAGCAGTGCTCCCCTCCCGGGGAAGGACGAGCAGTACTTC; CDR3aa: CASSAPLPGKDEQYF
j_gene: TRBJ2-7; v_gene: TRBV5-4; abundance: few; len: 14; d_gene: TRBD1; CDR3nt: TGTGCCAGCAGCAAGAACAGGGGCACCTACGAGCAGTACTTC; CDR3aa: CASSKNRGTYEQYF
j_gene: TRBJ1-2; v_gene: TRBV20-1; abundance: NA; len: 11; d_gene: NA; CDR3nt: TGCACTATGGACCGGAGGGATGGCTACACCTTC; CDR3aa: CTMDRRDGYTF
j_gene: TRBJ2-1; v_gene: TRBV29-1; abundance: few; len: 9; d_gene: NA; CDR3nt: TGCAGCGTTGAGGACAGCAGGTTCTTC; CDR3aa: CSVEDSRFF
j_gene: TRBJ2-1; v_gene: TRBV28; abundance: few; len: 16; d_gene: TRBD2; CDR3nt: TGTGCCAGCACCCCGGAGCGGGGAGGCTCCTACAATGAGCAGTTCTTC; CDR3aa: CASTPERGGSYNEQFF
j_gene: TRBJ1-1; v_gene: TRBV30; abundance: NA; len: 13; d_gene: NA; CDR3nt: TGTGCCTGGAGTGCTCACCGAGGCACTGAAGCTTTCTTT; CDR3aa: CAWSAHRGTEAFF
j_gene: TRBJ2-2; v_gene: TRBV4-3; abundance: few; len: 16; d_gene: TRBD1; CDR3nt: TGCGCCAGCAGCCATGGCGACAGGGTTCCCCCCGGGGAGCTGTTTTTT; CDR3aa: CASSHGDRVPPGELFF
j_gene: TRBJ2-1; v_gene: TRBV7-2; abundance: NA; len: 15; d_gene: NA; CDR3nt: TGTGCCAGCAGCCGCTGGACGGGAGATGGAAATGAGCAGTTCTTC; CDR3aa: CASSRWTGDGNEQFF
j_gene: TRBJ2-3; v_gene: TRBV7-9; abundance: NA; len: 14; d_gene: TRBD1; CDR3nt: TGTGCCAGCAGCTTCGGACAGGGACTAGATACGCAGTATTTT; CDR3aa: CASSFGQGLDTQYF
j_gene: TRBJ2-5; v_gene: TRBV9; abundance: NA; len: 16; d_gene: NA; CDR3nt: TGTGCCAGCAGCGTAGATAGGGGCCTTCGCCAAGAGACCCAGTACTTC; CDR3aa: CASSVDRGLRQETQYF
j_gene: TRBJ2-3; v_gene: TRBV18; abundance: many; len: 12; d_gene: NA; CDR3nt: TGTGCCAGCTCTCCGAGCACAGATACGCAGTATTTT; CDR3aa: CASSPSTDTQYF
j_gene: TRBJ2-7; v_gene: TRBV7-2; abundance: many; len: 16; d_gene: TRBD2; CDR3nt: TGTGCCAGCAGCTTAGTGGGTAGCGGGAGTACATACGAGCAGTACTTC; CDR3aa: CASSLVGSGSTYEQYF
j_gene: TRBJ2-7; v_gene: TRBV9; abundance: few; len: 16; d_gene: NA; CDR3nt: TGTGCCAGCAGCGCCGGCGGTGGCGCCAGCTCCTACGAGCAGTACTTC; CDR3aa: CASSAGGGASSYEQYF
j_gene: TRBJ2-7; v_gene: TRBV6-6; abundance: few; len: 11; d_gene: NA; CDR3nt: TGTGCCAGCTCCCCCCACTACGAGCAGTACTTC; CDR3aa: CASSPHYEQYF
j_gene: TRBJ2-7; v_gene: TRBV9; abundance: few; len: 15; d_gene: TRBD2; CDR3nt: TGTGCCAGCAGCGGGCTGCTGGCGGGGGTAGAGGAGCAGTACTTC; CDR3aa: CASSGLLAGVEEQYF
j_gene: TRBJ1-4; v_gene: TRBV11-2; abundance: few; len: 17; d_gene: NA; CDR3nt: TGTGCCAGCAGCTTAGATGGTGGAGGGCCAACTAATGAAAAACTGTTTTTT; CDR3aa: CASSLDGGGPTNEKLFF
j_gene: TRBJ1-4; v_gene: TRBV7-7; abundance: NA; len: 15; d_gene: NA; CDR3nt: TGTGCTAGCAGCCTGGCCCCAGGGCCAGGTGAAAAACTGTTTTTT; CDR3aa: CASSLAPGPGEKLFF
j_gene: TRBJ1-6; v_gene: TRBV9; abundance: few; len: 14; d_gene: NA; CDR3nt: TGTGCCAGCAGCCCGGACTCGGGGAATTCACCCCTCCACTTT; CDR3aa: CASSPDSGNSPLHF
j_gene: TRBJ2-2; v_gene: TRBV15; abundance: few; len: 14; d_gene: NA; CDR3nt: TGTGCCACCAGCAGAGAGGGGGCCACCGGGGAGCTGTTTTTT; CDR3aa: CATSREGATGELFF
j_gene: TRBJ2-6; v_gene: TRBV9; abundance: many; len: 18; d_gene: TRBD1; CDR3nt: TGTGCCAGCAGCCCGAGGACAGGGGGCATGGCTGGGGCCAACGTCCTGACTTTC; CDR3aa: CASSPRTGGMAGANVLTF
j_gene: TRBJ2-1; v_gene: TRBV5-1; abundance: NA; len: 15; d_gene: TRBD2; CDR3nt: TGCGCCAGCAGCCCTCAGTCGGGGGGATATAATGAGCAGTTCTTC; CDR3aa: CASSPQSGGYNEQFF
j_gene: TRBJ2-5; v_gene: TRBV5-1; abundance: NA; len: 12; d_gene: TRBD1; CDR3nt: TGCGCCAGCAGCCGGGAAGGGGGCACCCAGTACTTC; CDR3aa: CASSREGGTQYF
j_gene: TRBJ1-5; v_gene: TRBV5-8; abundance: few; len: 16; d_gene: TRBD1; CDR3nt: TGTGCCAGCAGCCTGACAGGGGGCCCCTTTAGTAAGCCCCAGCATTTT; CDR3aa: CASSLTGGPFSKPQHF